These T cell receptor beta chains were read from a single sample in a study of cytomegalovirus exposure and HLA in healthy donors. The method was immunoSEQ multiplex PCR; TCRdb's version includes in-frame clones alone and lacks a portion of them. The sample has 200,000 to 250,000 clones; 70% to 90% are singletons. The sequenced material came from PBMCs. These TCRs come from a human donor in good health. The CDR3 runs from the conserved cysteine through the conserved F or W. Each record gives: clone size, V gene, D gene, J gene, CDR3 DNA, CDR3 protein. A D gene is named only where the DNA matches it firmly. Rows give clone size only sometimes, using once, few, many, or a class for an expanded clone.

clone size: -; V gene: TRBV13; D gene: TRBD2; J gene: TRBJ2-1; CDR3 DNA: TGTGCCAGCAGCTCCCTAGCGGGAGATAGCAATGAGCAGTTCTTC; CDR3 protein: CASSSLAGDSNEQFF
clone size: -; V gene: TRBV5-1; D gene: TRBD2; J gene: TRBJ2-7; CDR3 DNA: TGCGCCAGCAGCTTGGTAGCGGGAGAGAACTACGAGCAGTACTTC; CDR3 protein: CASSLVAGENYEQYF
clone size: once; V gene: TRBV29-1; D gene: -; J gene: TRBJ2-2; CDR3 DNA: TGCAGCGTTGAAAGGTTACTAACCGGGGAGCTGTTTTTT; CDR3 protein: CSVERLLTGELFF
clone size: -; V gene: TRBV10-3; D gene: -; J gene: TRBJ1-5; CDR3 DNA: TGTGCCATCAGTGAGTCAGAGCTGCTTACTCAGCCCCAGCATTTT; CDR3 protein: CAISESELLTQPQHF
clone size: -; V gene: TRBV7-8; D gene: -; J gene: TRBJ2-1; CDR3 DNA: TGTGCCAGCAGCTTATGGAGAAGCCGCTCCTACAATGAGCAGTTCTTC; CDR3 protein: CASSLWRSRSYNEQFF
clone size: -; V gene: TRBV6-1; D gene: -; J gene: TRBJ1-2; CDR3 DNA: TGTGCCAGCAGTGACCTAGGACTGCTCTATGGCTACACCTTC; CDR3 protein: CASSDLGLLYGYTF
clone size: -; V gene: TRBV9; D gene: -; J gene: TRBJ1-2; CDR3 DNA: TGTGCCAGCAGCGTGTCGTTAGAGGGAGGGGTGACTAACTATGGCTACACCTTC; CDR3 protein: CASSVSLEGGVTNYGYTF
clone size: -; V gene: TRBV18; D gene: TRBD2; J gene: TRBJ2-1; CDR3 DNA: TGTGCCAGCTCAACTAGCGGCTCCTACAATGAGCAGTTCTTC; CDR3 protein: CASSTSGSYNEQFF
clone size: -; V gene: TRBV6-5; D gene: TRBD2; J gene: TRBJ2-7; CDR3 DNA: TGTGCCAGCAGTTACGTTTTCAACGGGAGGAACGAGCAGTACTTC; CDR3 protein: CASSYVFNGRNEQYF
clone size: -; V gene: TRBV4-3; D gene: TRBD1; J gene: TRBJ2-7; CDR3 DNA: TGCGCCAGCAGCCAAGATGACAGGGGGTACGAGCAGTACTTC; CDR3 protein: CASSQDDRGYEQYF
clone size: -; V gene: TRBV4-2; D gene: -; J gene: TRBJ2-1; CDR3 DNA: TGTGCCAGCAGCCAAGATGGGCCCACGTGGAATGAGCAGTTCTTC; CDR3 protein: CASSQDGPTWNEQFF
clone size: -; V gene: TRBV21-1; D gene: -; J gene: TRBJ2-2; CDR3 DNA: TGTGCCAGCAGCAAAGGAACAGTCCCCGGGAACACCGGGGAGCTGTTTTTT; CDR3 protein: CASSKGTVPGNTGELFF
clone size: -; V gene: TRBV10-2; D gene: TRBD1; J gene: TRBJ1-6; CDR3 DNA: TGCGCCAGCAGTCCTTACGATCTCGCATTGGGGACAGATAATTCACCCCTCCACTTT; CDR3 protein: CASSPYDLALGTDNSPLHF
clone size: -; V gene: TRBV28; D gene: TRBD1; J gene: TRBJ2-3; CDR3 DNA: TGTGCCAGCAGTCCTCCAGCGGACAGGGGCACAGATACGCAGTATTTT; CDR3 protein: CASSPPADRGTDTQYF
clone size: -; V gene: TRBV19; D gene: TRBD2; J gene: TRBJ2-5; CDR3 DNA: TGTGCCAGTAGTCAACTAGCGTCATTTCGTGAGACCCAGTACTTC; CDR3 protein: CASSQLASFRETQYF
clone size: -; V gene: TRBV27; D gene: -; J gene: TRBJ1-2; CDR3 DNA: TGTGCCAGCAGTTCGATATCGGGACTCTATGGCTACACCTTC; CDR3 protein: CASSSISGLYGYTF
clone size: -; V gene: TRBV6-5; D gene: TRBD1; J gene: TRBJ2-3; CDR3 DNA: TGTGCCAGCAGTTCAGGGACAGGGGACACAGATACGCAGTATTTT; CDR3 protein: CASSSGTGDTDTQYF
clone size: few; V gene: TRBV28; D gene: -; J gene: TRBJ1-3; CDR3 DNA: TGTGCCAGCAAAGAGCTGAGTTCTGGAAACACCATATATTTT; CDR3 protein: CASKELSSGNTIYF
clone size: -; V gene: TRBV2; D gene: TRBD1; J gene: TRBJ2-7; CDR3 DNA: TGTGCCAGCGTCCCGGACAGGGGCGAGCAGTACTTC; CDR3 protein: CASVPDRGEQYF
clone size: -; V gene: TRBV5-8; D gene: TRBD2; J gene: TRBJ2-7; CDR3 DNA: TGTGCCAGCGCCAATCTAGCGGGGAGCGTCTACGAGCAGTACTTC; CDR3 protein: CASANLAGSVYEQYF
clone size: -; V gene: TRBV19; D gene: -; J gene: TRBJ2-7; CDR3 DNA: TGTGCCAGTAGTGTCGGACAGACCTCCTACGAGCAGTACTTC; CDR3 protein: CASSVGQTSYEQYF
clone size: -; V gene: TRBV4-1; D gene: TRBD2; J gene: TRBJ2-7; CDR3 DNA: TGCGCCAGCAGCCAAGTGAGGGACTATATATACGAGCAGTACTTC; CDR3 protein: CASSQVRDYIYEQYF
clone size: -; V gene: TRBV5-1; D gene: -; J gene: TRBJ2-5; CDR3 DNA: TGCGCCAGCAGCTTGGAACCGTCGGGAAGGGAGACCCAGTACTTC; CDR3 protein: CASSLEPSGRETQYF
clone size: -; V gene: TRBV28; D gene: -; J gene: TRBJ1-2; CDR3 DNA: TGTGCCAGCAGTTACGGGGGGGGAGGCTATGGCTACACCTTC; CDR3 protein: CASSYGGGGYGYTF
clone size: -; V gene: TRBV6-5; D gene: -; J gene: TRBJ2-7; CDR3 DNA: TGTGCCAGCAGTTACCCTAGGGGCGGCATCTACGAGCAGTACTTC; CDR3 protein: CASSYPRGGIYEQYF
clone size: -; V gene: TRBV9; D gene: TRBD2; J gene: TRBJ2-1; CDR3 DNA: TGTGCCAGCAGCGTGACTAGCGTTTACAATGAGCAGTTCTTC; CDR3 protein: CASSVTSVYNEQFF
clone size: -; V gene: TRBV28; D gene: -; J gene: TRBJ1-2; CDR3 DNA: TGTGCCAGCAATCCTATAAACAGGGATCCTAACTATGGCTACACCTTC; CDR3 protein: CASNPINRDPNYGYTF
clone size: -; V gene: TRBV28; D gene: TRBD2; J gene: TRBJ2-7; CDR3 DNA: TGTGCCAGCAGTTCCGGGACTAGACTTCCCGAGCAGTACTTC; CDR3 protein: CASSSGTRLPEQYF
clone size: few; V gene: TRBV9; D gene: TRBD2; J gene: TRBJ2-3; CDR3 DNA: TGTGCCAGCAGCCCCATCCTAGCGGGTTCAATGGATACGCAGTATTTT; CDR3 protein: CASSPILAGSMDTQYF
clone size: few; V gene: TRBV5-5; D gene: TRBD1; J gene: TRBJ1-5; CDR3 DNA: TGTGCCAGCAGCTCAGTTCCCGGGACAGGGTGGAATCAGCCCCAGCATTTT; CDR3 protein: CASSSVPGTGWNQPQHF
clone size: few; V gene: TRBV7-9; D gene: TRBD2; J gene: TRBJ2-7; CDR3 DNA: TGTGCCAGCAGCTTAGCGCTAGCGGGAGTATACTACGAGCAGTACTTC; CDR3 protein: CASSLALAGVYYEQYF
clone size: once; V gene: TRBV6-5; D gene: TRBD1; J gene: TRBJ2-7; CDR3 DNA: TGTGCCAGCAGTTATGTGCCAGGGGGCTACGAGCAGTACTTC; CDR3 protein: CASSYVPGGYEQYF
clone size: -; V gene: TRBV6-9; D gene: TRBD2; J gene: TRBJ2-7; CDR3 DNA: TGTGCCAGCAGTTATTCCCGTAAGAGTAGCGGGATGTCCTACGAGCAGTACTTC; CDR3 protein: CASSYSRKSSGMSYEQYF
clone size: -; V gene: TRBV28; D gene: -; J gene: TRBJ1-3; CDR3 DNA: TGTGCCAGCAGTTTATTTCGGTTAAACTCTGGAAACACCATATATTTT; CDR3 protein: CASSLFRLNSGNTIYF
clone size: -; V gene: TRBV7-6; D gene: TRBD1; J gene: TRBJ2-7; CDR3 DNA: TGTGCCAGCAGCTTAGACAGGGGGCTGATCTACGAGCAGTACTTC; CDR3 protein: CASSLDRGLIYEQYF
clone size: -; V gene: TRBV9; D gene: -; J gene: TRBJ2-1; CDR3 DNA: TGTGCCAGCAGCGTATACGGGGGTAACAATGAGCAGTTCTTC; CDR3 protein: CASSVYGGNNEQFF
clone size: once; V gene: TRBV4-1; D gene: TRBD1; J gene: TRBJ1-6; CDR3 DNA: TGCGCCAGCAGCCAAGCGAGGGGGCGTCCCGGGCATTCACCCCTCCACTTT; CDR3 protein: CASSQARGRPGHSPLHF
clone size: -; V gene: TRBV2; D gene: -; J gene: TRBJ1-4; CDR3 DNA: TGTGCCAGCAGTGCACGGGGCCCGGGACTTCGGAATGAAAAACTGTTTTTT; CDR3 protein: CASSARGPGLRNEKLFF
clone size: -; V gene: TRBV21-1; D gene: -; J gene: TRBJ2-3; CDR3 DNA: TGTGCCAGCAGCAAAGAATCGACAGTACTAGCCTCCACAGATACGCAGTATTTT; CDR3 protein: CASSKESTVLASTDTQYF
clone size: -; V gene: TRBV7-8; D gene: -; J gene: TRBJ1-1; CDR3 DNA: TGTGCCAGCAGCCTCGGTCCAGGAATCACTGAAGCTTTCTTT; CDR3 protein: CASSLGPGITEAFF
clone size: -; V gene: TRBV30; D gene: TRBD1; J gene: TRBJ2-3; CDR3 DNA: TGTGCCTGGGAACAGGGGGCCGGTGATACGCAGTATTTT; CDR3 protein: CAWEQGAGDTQYF
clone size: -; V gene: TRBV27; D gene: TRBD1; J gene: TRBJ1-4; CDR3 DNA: TGTGCCAGCAGTCTCCTAGGGACAGGGGGCCCTCTTAATGAAAAACTGTTTTTT; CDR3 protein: CASSLLGTGGPLNEKLFF
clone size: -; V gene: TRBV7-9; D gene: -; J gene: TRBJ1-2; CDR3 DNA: TGTGCCAGCAGCGCACAGGCCGGGCCTTACTATGGCTACACCTTC; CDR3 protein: CASSAQAGPYYGYTF
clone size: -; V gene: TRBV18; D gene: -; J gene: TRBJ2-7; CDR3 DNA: TGTGCCAGCTCACCACGGCGGGACAGCGAATACGAGCAGTACTTC; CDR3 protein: CASSPRRDSEYEQYF
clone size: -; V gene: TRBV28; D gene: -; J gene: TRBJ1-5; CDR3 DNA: TGTGCCAGCAGCCTGGGACAAAACAATCAGCCCCAGCATTTT; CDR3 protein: CASSLGQNNQPQHF
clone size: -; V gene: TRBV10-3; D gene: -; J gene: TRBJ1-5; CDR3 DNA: TGTGCCATCAGTGGGGGCCCTGATGGCGGTCAGCCCCAGCATTTT; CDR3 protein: CAISGGPDGGQPQHF
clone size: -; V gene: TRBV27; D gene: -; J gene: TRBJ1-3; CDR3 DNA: TGTGCCAGCAGCCCCTCCGTGGGGGCAAATTCTGGAAACACCATATATTTT; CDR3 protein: CASSPSVGANSGNTIYF
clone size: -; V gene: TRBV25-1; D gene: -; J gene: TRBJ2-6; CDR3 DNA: TGTGCCAGCAGCTGGGGCGCTGGGGCCAACGTCCTGACTTTC; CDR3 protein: CASSWGAGANVLTF
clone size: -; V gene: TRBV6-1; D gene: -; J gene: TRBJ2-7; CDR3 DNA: TGTGCCAGCCTCCGGCCTCAGGCAGGTTCCGAGCAGTACTTC; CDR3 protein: CASLRPQAGSEQYF
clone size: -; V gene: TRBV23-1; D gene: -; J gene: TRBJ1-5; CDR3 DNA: TGCGCCAGCAGTCAATCGCGGGGGGCGAACGGCAATCAGCCCCAGCATTTT; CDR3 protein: CASSQSRGANGNQPQHF
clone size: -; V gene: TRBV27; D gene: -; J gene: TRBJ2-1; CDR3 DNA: TGTGCCAGCAGTTTATCAACAGCACCATACAATGAGCAGTTCTTC; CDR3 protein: CASSLSTAPYNEQFF
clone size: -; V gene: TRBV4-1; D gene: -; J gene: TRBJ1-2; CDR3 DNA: TGCGCCAGCAGCCAAGATACGAGCCGGAGGGGCTACAGCTATGGCTACACCTTC; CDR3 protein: CASSQDTSRRGYSYGYTF
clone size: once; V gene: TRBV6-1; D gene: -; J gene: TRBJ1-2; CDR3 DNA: TGTGCCAGCAGTGAAGATAATTCTAACTATGGCTACACCTTC; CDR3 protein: CASSEDNSNYGYTF
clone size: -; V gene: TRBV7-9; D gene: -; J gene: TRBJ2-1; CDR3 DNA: TGTTCCAGCAGCTTTCACCGGGAAAGTCGCTTCTTC; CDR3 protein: CSSSFHRESRFF
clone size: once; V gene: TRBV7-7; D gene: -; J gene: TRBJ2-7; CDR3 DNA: TGTGCTAGCAGCTTAGAGTGGACTACCGAGCAGTACTTC; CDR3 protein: CASSLEWTTEQYF